This TCR beta chain was found in a study of cytomegalovirus exposure and HLA in healthy donors. About the study: Of the donors genotyped, a few hundred in all, 65% to 90% fell in the Caucasian-associated ancestry cluster.

The CDR3 sequence is 16 residues long. V dropped 6 bases and J dropped 0 bases, with 15 bases sitting between them. Germline V gene data show CDR1 as KGHSH and CDR2 as LQKENI. Comment on this clone: Its antigen is undetermined.

Study-wide results and caveats: Later analysis found that TCR beta chains associated with HLA were more clonally expanded than other, equally common chains. A later analysis showed TCR association rates differing by HLA locus, peaking at DRB1 and lowest at HLA-C.

PCR primers comprised 60 Vbeta and 13 Jbeta primers. Sequencing was performed with immunoSEQ multiplex PCR; in TCRdb, only in-frame clones are kept and a portion is missing. The data hold under 200,000 clones, with about 80% observed a single time. Sequencing input: PBMCs. The sequence came from a man younger than 30 in good health and CMV-seropositive. The gene calls are TRBV18 and TRBJ1-5; a possible D gene is TRBD1 (6 bases). CDR3 nucleotides: TGTGCCAGCTCTCCAAGGACAGCTGATAGCAATCAGCCCCAGCATTTT. It yields the protein CASSPRTADSNQPQHF.